Listed below are T cell receptor beta chains from one sample, sequenced in a study of T cells after posttransplantation cyclophosphamide. TCRdb's table, derived via immunoSEQ multiplex PCR, lists solely in-frame clones and lacks some. Captured here are about 30,000 clones, none seen once; the top ten comprise approximately 3%. The sample was PBMCs. Source of these receptors: a woman aged 55-70 years in good health, CMV-negative, and a related stem cell transplant donor. The CDR3 runs from the conserved cysteine through the conserved F or W. A D gene is named only where the DNA matches it firmly. The size entry is marked missing in some rows and otherwise reads once, few, many or a size class.

clone_size d_call j_call v_call cdr3_nt cdr3_aa
many NA TRBJ1-2 TRBV7-2 TGTGCCAGCAGCTTAGAGGGACTCCGACTCCGGGGTATCTATGGCTACACCTTC CASSLEGLRLRGIYGYTF
many NA TRBJ2-7 TRBV7-9 TGTGCCAGCAGCCAAGGACAGGGAGGGTTCTACGAGCAGTACTTC CASSQGQGGFYEQYF
NA TRBD1 TRBJ2-7 TRBV11-1 TGTGCCAGCAGCGCCAGACAGGGGGCGTCTAACGAGCAGTACTTC CASSARQGASNEQYF
few NA TRBJ2-7 TRBV6-2/TRBV6-3 TGTGCCAGCAAGAGGGCCCATTCCTACGAGCAGTACTTC CASKRAHSYEQYF
many TRBD2 TRBJ2-7 TRBV7-2 TGTGCCAGCAGCTCCGGGACTACCTACGAGCAGTACTTC CASSSGTTYEQYF
many NA TRBJ2-3 TRBV19 TGTGCCAGTAGTAGTAGGAGAACAGGGACAGATACGCAGTATTTT CASSSRRTGTDTQYF
many NA TRBJ2-3 TRBV7-3 TGTGCCAGCAGCTTTGGGGGGAGCGCAGATACGCAGTATTTT CASSFGGSADTQYF
many TRBD2 TRBJ2-3 TRBV7-9 TGTGCCAGCAACCCCCGGCGGGAGGGAACAGATACGCAGTATTTT CASNPRREGTDTQYF
many TRBD1 TRBJ1-1 TRBV19 TGTGCCAGTAGTATAGGACAGGGAGTAGGTGAAGCTTTCTTT CASSIGQGVGEAFF
few NA TRBJ2-4 TRBV2 TGTGCCAGCAGTGACGGGTTAGCCAAAAACATTCAGTACTTC CASSDGLAKNIQYF
many TRBD1 TRBJ2-1 TRBV24-1 TGTGCCACCAGTGATCCCACCCGACAGGGTGGGGCCTACAATGAGCAGTTCTTC CATSDPTRQGGAYNEQFF